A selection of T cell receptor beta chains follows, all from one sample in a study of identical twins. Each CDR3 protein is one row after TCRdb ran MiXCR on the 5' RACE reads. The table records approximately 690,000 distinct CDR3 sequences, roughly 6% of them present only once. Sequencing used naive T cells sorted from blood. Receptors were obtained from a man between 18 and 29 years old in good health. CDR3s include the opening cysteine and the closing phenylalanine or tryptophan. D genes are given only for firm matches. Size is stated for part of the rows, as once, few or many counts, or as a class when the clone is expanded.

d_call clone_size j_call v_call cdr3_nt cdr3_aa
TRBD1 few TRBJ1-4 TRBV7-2 TGTGCCAGCAGGCGGACAGGAAGGGGTGAAAAACTGTTTTTT CASRRTGRGEKLFF
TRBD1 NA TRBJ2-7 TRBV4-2 TGTGCCAGCAGCCAAGAGGACCGGACAGGGAGCTCCTACGAGCAGTACTTC CASSQEDRTGSSYEQYF
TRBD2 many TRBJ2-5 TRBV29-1 TGCAGCGTTGAAGGGAAAGCGGGAGGCCCCCAAGAGACCCAGTACTTC CSVEGKAGGPQETQYF
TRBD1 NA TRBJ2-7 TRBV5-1 TGCGCCAGCAGCCCGGAAGGGGACAGGGGCTTTGAGCAGTACTTC CASSPEGDRGFEQYF
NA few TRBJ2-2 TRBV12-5 TGTGCTAGTGGTTTGCTACAGGGCGGTAACACCGGGGAGCTGTTTTTT CASGLLQGGNTGELFF
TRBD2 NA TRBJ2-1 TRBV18 TGTGCCAGCTCACATCTCAGCGGGAGGAGGAATGAGCAGTTCTTC CASSHLSGRRNEQFF
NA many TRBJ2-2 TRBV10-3 TGTGCCATCAGGTCAGGGTTGGACACCGGGGAGCTGTTTTTT CAIRSGLDTGELFF
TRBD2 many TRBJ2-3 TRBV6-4 TGTGCCAGCAGTGCACACACTAGCGGAGGGGCAGATACGCAGTATTTT CASSAHTSGGADTQYF
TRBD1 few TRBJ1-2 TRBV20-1 TGCAGTGCCATTTATACAGGGGTCTTTGGAGGCTACACCTTC CSAIYTGVFGGYTF
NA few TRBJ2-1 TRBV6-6 TGTGCCAGCGAGCTAGACTACAATGAGCAGTTCTTC CASELDYNEQFF
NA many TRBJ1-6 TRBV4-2 TGTGCCAGCAGCCAGGACACCCGCTCCTATAATTCACCCCTCCACTTT CASSQDTRSYNSPLHF
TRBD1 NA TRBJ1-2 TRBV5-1 TGCGCCAGCAGCTTGGTAGTCTCTGGACAGGGTAGAGGCTACACCTTC CASSLVVSGQGRGYTF
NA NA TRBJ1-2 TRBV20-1 TGCAGTGCTAGAGAAGAGGGGGGAGTGGGCTACACCTTC CSAREEGGVGYTF
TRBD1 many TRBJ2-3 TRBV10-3 TGTGCCATCAGCGGACAGGGGCTTCTAAGCACAGATACGCAGTATTTT CAISGQGLLSTDTQYF
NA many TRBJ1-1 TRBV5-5 TGTGCCAGCAGCCCACCTGGCCTCGGACGGACGAACACTGAAGCTTTCTTT CASSPPGLGRTNTEAFF
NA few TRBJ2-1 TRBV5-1 TGCGCCAGCAGCTTGGCCTCAGCGGACTCCTACAATGAGCAGTTCTTC CASSLASADSYNEQFF
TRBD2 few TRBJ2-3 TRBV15 TGTGCCACCAGCAGTTCACCGGGACTAGGAGCAGATACGCAGTATTTT CATSSSPGLGADTQYF
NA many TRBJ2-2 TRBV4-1 TGCGCCAGCAGCCACACACGGGGAAACACCGGGGAGCTGTTTTTT CASSHTRGNTGELFF
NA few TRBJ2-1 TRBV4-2 TGTGCCAGCAGCCGCTCCCAAGGGGAGGACGGCAATGAGCAGTTCTTC CASSRSQGEDGNEQFF
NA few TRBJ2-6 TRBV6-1 TGTGCCAGCAGACGGACGAACTCTGGGGCCAACGTCCTGACTTTC CASRRTNSGANVLTF
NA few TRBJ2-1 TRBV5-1 TGCGCCAGCAGCTTGGATGTCGGGAGAGGTGAGCAGTTCTTC CASSLDVGRGEQFF
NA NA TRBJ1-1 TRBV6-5 TGTGCCAGCAACTCCCGCACTGAAGCTTTCTTT CASNSRTEAFF
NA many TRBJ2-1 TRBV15 TGTGCCAAATACAATGAGCAGTTCTTC CAKYNEQFF
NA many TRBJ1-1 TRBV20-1 TGCAGTGCTAGGGGGCGGCCCATGAACACCGAAGCTTTCTTT CSARGRPMNTEAFF
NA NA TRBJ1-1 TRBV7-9 TGTGCCAGCAGCGCGGACCAGGGTGGAGCTTTCTTT CASSADQGGAFF
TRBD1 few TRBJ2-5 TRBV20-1 TGCAGTGCTAGAGCTTTAACAGGGGCCAGAGAGACCCAGTACTTC CSARALTGARETQYF
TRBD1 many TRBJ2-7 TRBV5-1 TGCGCCAGCAGCTTGTCCCAGACAGGGGGGGACGAGCAGTACTTC CASSLSQTGGDEQYF
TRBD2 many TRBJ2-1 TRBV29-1 TGCAGCGTTGTGGGTGGGGTAGCGGGAAATGAGCAGTTCTTC CSVVGGVAGNEQFF
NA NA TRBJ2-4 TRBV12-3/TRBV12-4 TGTGCCAGCAGTCCTACTAGGAGGATTCAGTACTTC CASSPTRRIQYF
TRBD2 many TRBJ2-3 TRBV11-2 TGTGCCAGCAGCTTAAGGTTTGCGGGAGTTGGCACAGATACGCAGTATTTT CASSLRFAGVGTDTQYF
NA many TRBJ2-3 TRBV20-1 TGCAGTACCCAGCGGACGGCGGATACGCAGTATTTT CSTQRTADTQYF
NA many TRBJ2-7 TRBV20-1 TGCAGTGCCTTAGTTATCGACGAGCAGTACTTC CSALVIDEQYF
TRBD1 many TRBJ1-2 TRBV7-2 TGTGCCAGCAGCCTAACAGGGGGTCATGGCTACACCTTC CASSLTGGHGYTF
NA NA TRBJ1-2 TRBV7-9 TGTGCCAGCAGCTTGGGCCGGGCTGGCGACTATGGCTACACCTTC CASSLGRAGDYGYTF
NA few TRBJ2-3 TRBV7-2 TGTGCCAGCAGCTTGATCGGGAGAGGCACAGATACGCAGTATTTT CASSLIGRGTDTQYF
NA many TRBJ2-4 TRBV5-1 TGCGCCAGCAGCTTGGGCAGAGAAAACATTCAGTACTTC CASSLGRENIQYF
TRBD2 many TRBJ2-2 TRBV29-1 TGCAGCGTTGGGGCGGGAGGGAACACCGGGGAGCTGTTTTTT CSVGAGGNTGELFF
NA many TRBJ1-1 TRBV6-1 TGTGCCAGCAGTGTTACCCAGGGGTCCACTGAAGCTTTCTTT CASSVTQGSTEAFF
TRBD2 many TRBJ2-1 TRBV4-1 TGCGCCAGCAGCCAACAACCGGGACTAGGGCTTAACAATGAGCAGTTCTTC CASSQQPGLGLNNEQFF
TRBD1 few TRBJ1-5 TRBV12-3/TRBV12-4 TGTGCCAGCAGCAGGACAGGGGGATACGGTGCCCAGCATTTT CASSRTGGYGAQHF
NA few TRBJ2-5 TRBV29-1 TGCAGCGCGGGGGGGAGGGGGCTGGGTTTGGAGACCCAGTACTTC CSAGGRGLGLETQYF
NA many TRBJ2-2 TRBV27 TGTGCCAGCAGTTTAATAGGGGCCGACACCGGGGAGCTGTTTTTT CASSLIGADTGELFF
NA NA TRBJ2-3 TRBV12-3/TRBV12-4 TGTGCCAGCAGTTTTCCCAGGGCAGTCACAGATACGCAGTATTTT CASSFPRAVTDTQYF
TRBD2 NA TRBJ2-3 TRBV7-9 TGTGCCAGCGCTTGGACTAGCGGGAGTTTCCAGATTGGAGCGCAGTATTTT CASAWTSGSFQIGAQYF
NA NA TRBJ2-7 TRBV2 TGTGCCAGCAGTGAGAAATACGAGCAGTACTTC CASSEKYEQYF
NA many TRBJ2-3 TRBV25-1 TGTGCCAGCAGTGAATTAACAGCAACAGATACGCAGTATTTT CASSELTATDTQYF
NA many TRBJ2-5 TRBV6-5 TGTGCCAGCAGTTACAGGACCCAAGAGACCCAGTACTTC CASSYRTQETQYF
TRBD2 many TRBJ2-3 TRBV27 TGTGCCAGCAGTCCGCTAGCGGGAGGGGACACAGATACGCAGTATTTT CASSPLAGGDTDTQYF
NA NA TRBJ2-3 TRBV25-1 TGTGCCAGCAGGGGACTCACTAGCACGCAGTATTTT CASRGLTSTQYF
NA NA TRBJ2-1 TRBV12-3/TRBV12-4 TGTGCCAGCAGTTTAGAGGTGAGGGCTTACCACAATGAGCAGTTCTTC CASSLEVRAYHNEQFF
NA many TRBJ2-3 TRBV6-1 TGTGCCAGCATGGTAGGACTACCTAGCACAGATACGCAGTATTTT CASMVGLPSTDTQYF
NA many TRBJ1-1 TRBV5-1 TGCGCCAGCACGGGGGACCCCCCGTTTGCTTTCTTT CASTGDPPFAFF
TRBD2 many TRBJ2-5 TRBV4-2 TGTGCCAGCAGCAGCGTAATAGCGGGACCTGAGACCCAGTACTTC CASSSVIAGPETQYF
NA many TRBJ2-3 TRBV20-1 TGCAGTGCTACACCAGATACCACAGATACGCAGTATTTT CSATPDTTDTQYF
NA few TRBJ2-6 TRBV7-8 TGTGCCAGCAGCTTAGTGGGCGGGACAGGGGCCAACGTCCTGACTTTC CASSLVGGTGANVLTF
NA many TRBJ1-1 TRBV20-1 TGCAGTGCCTCGGACAAACGGGGTGAAGCTTTCTTT CSASDKRGEAFF
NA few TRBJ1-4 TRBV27 TGTGCCAGCAGTCCCTGGGCGGGCGAAAAACTGTTTTTT CASSPWAGEKLFF